The 19 T cell receptor beta chains below come from one sample, sequenced in a study of CD8+ T cells in alopecia areata. Peripheral blood samples and lesional scalp punch biopsies were obtained from alopecia areata patients. RNA was isolated and reverse transcribed to cDNA, the sequencing template. The repertoire was sequenced with immunoSEQ multiplex PCR; TCRdb's copy has only in-frame clones and lacks some. Of some 9,800 clones listed, roughly three fifths are singletons. The specimen was skin. Source of these receptors: a human donor with alopecia areata.

The rearrangement links TRBV27 to TRBJ2-2; D may be TRBD2 (5 bases). This CDR3 contains 14 residues. Trimming pared 7 bases from V and 8 bases from J, leaving 17 bases between. The germline CDR1 and CDR2 sequences are MNHEY and SMNVEV (reference sequence). The CDR3 region has the DNA TGTGCCAGCACCTCTCTAGCACGAACTGGGGAGCTGTTTTTT. Translating gives CASTSLARTGELFF.

The gene calls are TRBV7-9 and TRBJ1-2, with 12 nucleotides matching TRBD1. Germline V gene data show CDR1 as SEHNR and CDR2 as FQNEAQ (reference sequence). V shed 8 bases, J shed 7 bases, and the junction held 17 bases outside the gene matches. The CDR3 spans 17 residues. CDR3 loop: CASGWGQGALRGFGYTF. DNA of the CDR3: TGTGCCAGCGGCTGGGGACAGGGGGCTCTTCGTGGTTTTGGCTACACCTTC.

The chain carries TRBV7-2 and TRBJ1-2; 12 positions match TRBD1. V shed 5 bases and J 6 bases; nucleotides not matched to a gene: 4. CDR1 is SGHTA and CDR2 is FQGNSA in the germline V gene. The CDR3 covers 14 residues. The CDR3 DNA reads as TGTGCCAGCAGCCCCAGGGACAGGGGGCATGGCTACACCTTC. Translating it yields CASSPRDRGHGYTF. The variable domain in full, completed from reference TRBV7-2 and TRBJ1-2, reads GAGVSQSPSNKVTEKGKDVELRCDPISGHTALYWYRQSLGQGLEFLIYFQGNSAPDKSGLPSDRFSAERTGGSVSTLTIQRTQQEDSAVYLCASSPRDRGHGYTFGSGTRLTVV.

This chain uses TRBV7-9 with TRBJ1-4; TRBD1 matches 7 bases. The J segment lost 8 bases and the V segment lost 6 bases, leaving 12 bases of the junction unmatched. The CDR3 length is 15 residues. Germline assignment: CDR1 SEHNR and CDR2 FQNEAQ (reference sequence). CDR3 amino acids: CASSPRQGPEEKLFF. For the CDR3, the DNA is TGTGCCAGCAGTCCTCGACAGGGTCCGGAGGAAAAACTGTTTTTT. The variable domain in full, completed from reference TRBV7-9 and TRBJ1-4, reads DTGVSQNPRHKITKRGQNVTFRCDPISEHNRLYWYRQTLGQGPEFLTYFQNEAQLEKSRLLSDRFSAERPKGSFSTLEIQRTEQGDSAMYLCASSPRQGPEEKLFFGSGTQLSVL.

The chain carries TRBV9 and TRBJ2-5, with D maybe TRBD1 (5 bases). With 4 bases removed from V and 1 base from J, the gap between germline ends came to 14 bases. The CDR3 consists of 15 residues. Germline-derived CDR1 and CDR2 are SGDLS and YYNGEE. The CDR3, as DNA: TGTGCCAGCAGCCCGAGTGGGGCACGCCAAGAGACCCAGTACTTC. Its translation: CASSPSGARQETQYF.

The rearrangement uses TRBV2 and TRBJ2-3; 10 bases fit TRBD1. The J segment lost 4 bases and the V segment lost 6 bases, leaving 4 bases of the junction unmatched. CDR1 is SNHLY and CDR2 is FYNNEI in the germline V gene. CDR3 length: 14 residues. The CDR3 bases are TGTGCCAGCAGGTTAGGACAGGGGGCAGATACGCAGTATTTT. It encodes CASRLGQGADTQYF.

This chain links TRBV5-1 with TRBJ1-1, with D possibly matching TRBD1 (6 bases). Trimming cost V 0 bases and J 0 bases, with 12 bases left between them. Looked up from germline, CDR1 is SGHRS and CDR2 is YFSETQ. The CDR3 is 16 amino acids. The CDR3 loop reads CASSLVPQGMNTEAFF. The CDR3 DNA reads as TGCGCCAGCAGCTTGGTACCCCAGGGGATGAACACTGAAGCTTTCTTT.

By sample share, this clone is large. The gene calls are TRBV21-1 and TRBJ1-1. TRBV21-1 is given as a pseudogene. CDR3 length: 15 amino acids. The CDR3 loop reads CASSKTKRVNTEAFF. The CDR3, as DNA: TGTGCCAGCAGCAAGACGAAAAGGGTCAACACTGAAGCTTTCTTT.

The chain recombines TRBV18 with TRBJ2-7; TRBD1 or TRBD2 may be the D gene (5 bases each). Germline V CDR1 and CDR2: KGHSH, LQKENI. The CDR3 totals 13 residues. The V end was cut by 3 bases, the J end by 6 bases, with 12 bases between. For the CDR3, the DNA is TGTGCCAGCTCACCGTCAAATGGGGGCGAGCAGTACTTC. Encoded protein: CASSPSNGGEQYF. Looking up the rest from reference TRBV18 and TRBJ2-7 gives the full variable domain: NAGVMQNPRHLVRRRGQEARLRCSPMKGHSHVYWYRQLPEEGLKFMVYLQKENIIDESGMPKERFSAEFPKEGPSILRIQQVVRGDSAAYFCASSPSNGGEQYFGPGTRLTVT.

The rearrangement uses TRBV19 and TRBJ2-5; TRBD1 aligns across 8 bases. There are 14 residues in the CDR3. Germline CDR1 LNHDA, CDR2 SQIVND (reference sequence). J was trimmed by 5 bases and V by 6 bases; bases with no gene match: 8. The CDR3: CASRTGQGMETQYF. The CDR3 DNA reads as TGTGCCAGTAGGACTGGACAGGGTATGGAGACCCAGTACTTC.

This chain connects TRBV28 to TRBJ2-1, with D perhaps assigned TRBD1 or TRBD2 (5 bases each). CDR3 length: 13 residues. Trimming took 4 bases from V and 6 from J, leaving 10 bases between them. Germline V gives CDR1 MDHEN, CDR2 SYDVKM. The CDR3 DNA follows: TGTGCCAGCAGTTGGGGACCATCCAATGAGCAGTTCTTC. It translates to CASSWGPSNEQFF.

This chain uses TRBV2 with TRBJ2-7; no definite D call. Germline V lookup: CDR1 SNHLY, CDR2 FYNNEI. This CDR3 is 17 amino acids long. V lost 0 bases to trimming and J lost 1 base, with 16 bases between them. The CDR3 here is CASSEARLMTLSYEQYF. Here the CDR3 DNA reads TGTGCCAGCAGTGAAGCGCGTCTAATGACCCTATCCTACGAGCAGTACTTC.

The CDR3 protein is CASSLAQGLLSSGNTIYF. The CDR3, as DNA: TGTGCCAGCAGCTTAGCCCAGGGTTTGTTAAGCTCTGGAAACACCATATATTTT. This chain joins TRBV7-9 and TRBJ1-3; the D gene is possibly TRBD1 (5 bases). The CDR3 extends over 18 amino acids. Trimming pared 0 bases from V and 0 bases from J, leaving 15 bases between. The germline CDR1 and CDR2 sequences are SEHNR and FQNEAQ (reference sequence).

This clone was seen a few times. V gene TRBV28 combines with J gene TRBJ2-1; D gene unclear. The V and J ends lost 2 bases and 8 bases respectively, with 4 bases between them. The CDR3 is 11 amino acids. Germline V gene lookup returns CDR1 MDHEN and CDR2 SYDVKM. As DNA, the CDR3 is TGTGCCAGCAGTTTAGACGATGAGCAGTTCTTC. It codes for CASSLDDEQFF.

This sequence joins TRBV4-3 and TRBJ1-6; D possibly corresponds to TRBD1 (5 bases). Germline V gives CDR1 LGHNA, CDR2 YSLEER. V lost 4 bases to trimming and J lost 9 bases, with 16 bases between them. The CDR3 length is 15 residues. CDR3 coding DNA: TGCGCCAGCAGCCTCTTCACGGGGCAGGGTTCACCCCTCCACTTT. Translated, it gives CASSLFTGQGSPLHF.

The chain has TRBV7-3 and TRBJ2-3, with 13 bases identical to TRBD2. This CDR3 region has 15 residues. The germline CDR1 and CDR2 sequences are SGHTA and FQGTGA. The J segment lost 5 bases and the V segment lost 6 bases, leaving 5 bases of the junction unmatched. The CDR3 spells CASSRGTSGEDTQYF. The CDR3 DNA follows: TGTGCCAGCAGTCGTGGGACTAGCGGGGAAGATACGCAGTATTTT.

The V and J genes are TRBV5-4 and TRBJ2-5; TRBD1 matches 7 bases. Germline V gene data show CDR1 as SGHNT and CDR2 as YYREEE (reference sequence). The CDR3 spans 15 residues. V gave up 2 bases and J gave up 4 bases; unmatched junction bases: 8. CDR3 sequence (DNA): TGTGCCAGCAGCTTCAATTCTGCAGGGGGAGAGACCCAGTACTTC. Protein sequence: CASSFNSAGGETQYF.

The gene calls are TRBV2 and TRBJ2-3, with D hard to call. Trimming took off 4 bases at V and 5 bases at J, with 10 bases between the two ends. CDR1 is SNHLY and CDR2 is FYNNEI in the germline V gene. This CDR3 has 13 amino acids. CDR3 in DNA: TGTGCCAGCAGTGGGGGATGGGAAGATACGCAGTATTTT. It codes for CASSGGWEDTQYF.

The V call is TRBV4-2, the J call TRBJ2-7; 8 nucleotides align to TRBD2. V shed 9 bases and J 7 bases; nucleotides not matched to a gene: 5. The CDR3 spans 11 residues. Germline lookup yields CDR1 LGHNA and CDR2 YNFKEQ. This CDR3 reads CASRGGREQYF. The DNA for the CDR3 is TGTGCCAGTCGCGGGGGGAGGGAGCAGTACTTC.